This T cell receptor (beta chain) was recorded in a study of cytomegalovirus exposure and HLA in healthy donors. Whole-study results and caveats: A link between a missense DCLRE1C variant and TCR beta V- and J-gene trimming emerged from a later analysis. The study recorded 164 TCR beta chains that were cytomegalovirus-associated.

Primers included in the PCR were 60 Vbeta and 13 Jbeta primers. TCRdb keeps only in-frame clones here, not all; method: immunoSEQ multiplex PCR. The repertoire includes fewer than 120,000 clones, approximately 80% of them detected once, and 2.5% to 3% sits in the top ten. Note on this clone: Its antigen is unknown.

Germline V gene data show CDR1 as MGHRA and CDR2 as YSYEKL. The V gene lost 5 bases and the J gene lost 3 bases, with 11 bases spanning the gap. The CDR3 loop spans 14 amino acids. The sequence derives from a woman in her sixties in good health and CMV-seropositive. This chain links TRBV4-1 with TRBJ1-5; D not resolved. Specimen: PBMCs. The CDR3 loop is CASSEYSDNQPQHF. DNA for the CDR3: TGCGCCAGCAGCGAATACTCCGACAATCAGCCCCAGCATTTT.